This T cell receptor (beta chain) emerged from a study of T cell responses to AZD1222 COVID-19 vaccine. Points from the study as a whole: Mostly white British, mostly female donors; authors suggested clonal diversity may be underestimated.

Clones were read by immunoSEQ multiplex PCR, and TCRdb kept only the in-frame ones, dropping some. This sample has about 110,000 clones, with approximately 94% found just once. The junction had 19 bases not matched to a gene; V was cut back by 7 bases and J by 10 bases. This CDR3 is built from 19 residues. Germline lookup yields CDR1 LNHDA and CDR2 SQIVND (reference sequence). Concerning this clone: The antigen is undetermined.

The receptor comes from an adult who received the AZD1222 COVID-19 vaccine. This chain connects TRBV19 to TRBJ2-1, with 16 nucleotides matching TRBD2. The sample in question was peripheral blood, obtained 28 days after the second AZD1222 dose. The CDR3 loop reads CASTGRIPGLAGGTGEQFF. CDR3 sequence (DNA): TGTGCCAGTACGGGCCGAATACCGGGACTAGCGGGAGGGACAGGCGAGCAGTTCTTC.